The clone carrying this T cell receptor beta chain showed up many times. The CDR3 runs to 15 residues. V was trimmed by 5 bases and J by 5 bases, leaving 17 bases between them. In germline, CDR1 is SGHRS, CDR2 YFSETQ. These data originate in a study of molecular identifiers for immune sequencing clone quantification. TCRdb called the PCR reads again in MiXCR, with one record for every CDR3 protein. The data hold some 40,000 distinct CDR3 sequences, with approximately 22% observed a single time. Using a CD8+CD4-CCR7+CD45RA+ phenotype, naive CD8 T cells were sorted. The specimen sequenced was naive CD8+ T cells from blood, with Jurkat cell RNA spiked in. The subset denotes: FACS-sorted CD8+CD4-CCR7+CD45RA+ naive T cells. This receptor was obtained from a human donor in good health. Some libraries in this study had Jurkat cell RNA spiked in. V usage is TRBV5-1 and J usage is TRBJ2-4; D might be TRBD1 (6 bases). The CDR3 DNA follows: TGCGCCAGCAGGGCAGGGGATTACGGCGAAAACATTCAGTACTTC. Its translation is CASRAGDYGENIQYF. The variable domain in full, completed from reference TRBV5-1 and TRBJ2-4, reads KAGVTQTPRYLIKTRGQQVTLSCSPISGHRSVSWYQQTPGQGLQFLFEYFSETQRNKGNFPGRFSGRQFSNSRSEMNVSTLELGDSALYLCASRAGDYGENIQYFGAGTRLSVL.